Sequencing of this T cell receptor (beta chain) was carried out in a study of Tregs in tolerant kidney transplant recipients. Across the study: A 3-day belatacept mixed lymphocyte reaction, sometimes plus 5-day graft donor restimulation, preceded CD4+CD25+CD127- sorting.

Only a few counts were recorded for this clone. The antigen is not known. Here immunoSEQ multiplex PCR was the method, and the copy in TCRdb shows in-frame clones only, minus some. The sample yields around 21,000 clones, 55% to 75% seen once. The study's findings and limits: Few patients were studied, so findings need validation in larger groups.

V was pared by 6 bases and J by 0 bases, with 5 bases of the junction left unmatched. This CDR3 spans 16 amino acids. In germline, CDR1 is MNHNY, CDR2 SVGAGI (reference sequence). The sequence came from a human donor in good health. What was sequenced was Tregs from blood cultured with allogeneic cells. The gene calls are TRBV6-6 and TRBJ1-3; 10 nucleotides match TRBD1. CDR3: CASSDRQGASGNTIYF. As DNA, the CDR3 is TGTGCCAGCAGCGACAGACAGGGGGCCTCTGGAAACACCATATATTTT.